This section outlines one T cell receptor beta chain sequence together with its context. MiXCR was run by TCRdb on the 5' RACE reads, yielding one entry per CDR3 protein. The sample lists under 35,000 distinct CDR3 sequences, over 6.5% seen once, with approximately 4.1% in the top ten. From germline, CDR1 is DFQATT and CDR2 SNEGSKA (reference sequence). The CDR3 extends over 14 amino acids. V was clipped by 4 bases and J by 1 base; unmatched bases: 4. This sample was taken from a study of early T cells in non-severe SARS-CoV-2 infection. The sample comprised whole blood. The chain recombines TRBV20-1 with TRBJ2-3; 8 bases line up with TRBD2. This clonotype was obtained from an adult who was a healthcare worker with PCR-confirmed SARS-CoV-2 infection or an uninfected control (not recorded which). CDR3 sequence reads: CSATGLDGTDTQYF. The CDR3 nucleotides are TGCAGTGCTACGGGACTAGACGGCACAGATACGCAGTATTTT.